This T cell receptor (beta chain) was identified during a study of cytomegalovirus exposure and HLA in healthy donors. Note on this clone: Antigen: not known.

Study results and caveats: With high specificity and sensitivity, the classifier reportedly diagnosed cytomegalovirus status.

In the PCR, 60 Vbeta and 13 Jbeta primers were used. Some clones are missing from TCRdb's copy, which holds only in-frame ones; the method was immunoSEQ multiplex PCR. Of approximately 92,000 clones listed, 65% to 90% are singletons. The CDR3 totals 18 residues. V dropped 3 bases and J dropped 0; count of bases not matched to a gene: 9. Germline V CDR1 and CDR2: MGHRA, YSYEKL. The source material was PBMCs. The sequence came from an older woman in good health and CMV-seropositive. The V gene is TRBV4-1, the J gene TRBJ1-4; 8 bases agree with TRBD1. CDR3 bases: TGCGCCAGCAGCCATGCCAGGGGGCGCCTAGCAACTAATGAAAAACTGTTTTTT. Protein: CASSHARGRLATNEKLFF.